This T cell receptor beta chain is drawn from a study of shared clonotypes between healthy human individuals. Broader study findings: As a rule, naive subsets had a larger estimated richness than memory subsets. The low donor count limited represented genetic and exposure-history diversity. Sorted-subset sequencing, rarefaction showed, was incomplete despite large depth.

The CDR3 loop spans 14 amino acids. V lost 6 bases to trimming and J lost 6 bases, with 12 bases between them. Germline V gene sequence: CDR1 SNHLY, CDR2 FYNNEI. Method: immunoSEQ multiplex PCR; TCRdb's copy keeps in-frame clones and lacks some. The repertoire has around 940,000 clones, over 60% of them found once; the top ten carry around 1.5%. Points on this clone: Its antigen is unidentified.

This TCR was recovered from a man aged 18-30 years in good health. The chain combines TRBV2 with TRBJ1-6; D ambiguous. Sequenced sample: memory CD4+ T cells sorted from blood. Subset meaning: CD45RA-negative fraction. The CDR3 here is CASRGAISNSPLHF. CDR3 nucleotide sequence: TGTGCCAGCAGAGGCGCGATATCTAATTCACCCCTCCACTTT.